Listed below are T cell receptor beta chains from one sample, sequenced in a study of early T cells in non-severe SARS-CoV-2 infection. TCRdb re-analysed the 5' RACE reads in MiXCR, keeping a single row per CDR3 protein. The data contain approximately 69,000 distinct CDR3 sequences, approximately 12% of them seen just once; the ten biggest clones take up around 5.8%. Sequencing was done on a sample of whole blood. These receptors were obtained from an adult who was a healthcare worker with PCR-confirmed SARS-CoV-2 infection or an uninfected control (not recorded which). Each CDR3 is given with its conserved first and last residue. D genes are given only for firm matches. Size is omitted from some rows. Given values are once, few, many or a class for expanded clones.

V: TRBV3-1; size: many; D: TRBD1; J: TRBJ2-1; CDR3: CASSEWDRVNVNEQFF; DNA: TGTGCCAGCAGCGAATGGGACAGGGTAAATGTCAATGAGCAGTTCTTC
V: TRBV20-1; size: few; D: .; J: TRBJ1-4; CDR3: CSARVGTTNEKLFF; DNA: TGCAGTGCTAGGGTTGGGACAACTAATGAAAAACTGTTTTTT
V: TRBV2; size: many; D: TRBD2; J: TRBJ2-2; CDR3: CASSRLASNTGELFF; DNA: TGTGCCAGCAGTAGACTAGCCTCGAACACCGGGGAGCTGTTTTTT
V: TRBV9; size: many; D: TRBD2; J: TRBJ2-1; CDR3: CASSVELTGGIYNEQFF; DNA: TGTGCCAGCAGCGTAGAATTGACGGGAGGAATCTACAATGAGCAGTTCTTC
V: TRBV25-1; size: .; D: .; J: TRBJ2-7; CDR3: CASSSLWEQYF; DNA: TGTGCCAGCAGCTCCCTCTGGGAGCAGTACTTC
V: TRBV29-1; size: .; D: TRBD1; J: TRBJ2-2; CDR3: CSVRTTGGANGELFF; DNA: TGCAGCGTTAGGACGACAGGGGGCGCGAACGGGGAGCTGTTTTTT
V: TRBV7-9; size: few; D: TRBD2; J: TRBJ2-5; CDR3: CASSFQAGGGETQYF; DNA: TGTGCCAGCAGCTTTCAAGCGGGGGGAGGAGAGACCCAGTACTTC
V: TRBV10-1; size: .; D: .; J: TRBJ2-7; CDR3: CADPRAPYEQYF; DNA: TGCGCCGATCCTCGGGCACCCTACGAGCAGTACTTC
V: TRBV7-9; size: .; D: TRBD1; J: TRBJ1-2; CDR3: CASSLGGRGDYGYTF; DNA: TGTGCCAGCAGCTTAGGCGGCAGGGGGGACTATGGCTACACCTTC
V: TRBV3-1; size: .; D: .; J: TRBJ2-3; CDR3: CASSQDPSNTQYF; DNA: TGTGCCAGCAGCCAAGACCCTAGCAATACGCAGTATTTT
V: TRBV4-3; size: many; D: .; J: TRBJ2-7; CDR3: CASSQDLYPLDSYEQYF; DNA: TGCGCCAGCAGCCAAGATCTCTATCCCTTAGATTCCTACGAGCAGTACTTC
V: TRBV7-9; size: .; D: .; J: TRBJ2-5; CDR3: CASSLAGSKETQYF; DNA: TGTGCCAGCAGCTTAGCAGGTTCAAAAGAGACCCAGTACTTC
V: TRBV12-3/TRBV12-4; size: many; D: .; J: TRBJ2-1; CDR3: CASLSGSRYNEQFF; DNA: TGTGCCAGCCTTTCCGGGAGTCGATACAATGAGCAGTTCTTC
V: TRBV11-2; size: few; D: TRBD1; J: TRBJ2-5; CDR3: CASSEDRGHVSLETQYF; DNA: TGTGCCAGCAGCGAAGACAGGGGGCATGTTTCGCTAGAGACCCAGTACTTC
V: TRBV10-3; size: few; D: TRBD1; J: TRBJ2-1; CDR3: CAISGQGISNEQFF; DNA: TGTGCCATCAGTGGACAGGGTATCTCCAATGAGCAGTTCTTC
V: TRBV6-1; size: .; D: .; J: TRBJ1-2; CDR3: CASRTGWDGYTF; DNA: TGTGCCAGCAGGACAGGATGGGACGGCTACACCTTC
V: TRBV6-6; size: .; D: .; J: TRBJ2-5; CDR3: CASSLGGAGETQYF; DNA: TGTGCCAGCAGCTTAGGAGGGGCAGGGGAGACCCAGTACTTC
V: TRBV6-1; size: few; D: .; J: TRBJ2-2; CDR3: CASTLAGSRELFF; DNA: TGTGCCAGCACCCTGGCCGGGTCGCGGGAGCTGTTTTTT
V: TRBV19; size: .; D: TRBD1; J: TRBJ1-1; CDR3: CATRDRRNTEAFF; DNA: TGTGCCACCCGGGACAGGCGGAACACTGAAGCTTTCTTT
V: TRBV5-1; size: medium-sized; D: .; J: TRBJ1-2; CDR3: CASRPEAGIDYGYTF; DNA: TGCGCCAGCAGACCGGAAGCAGGGATCGACTATGGCTACACCTTC
V: TRBV7-8; size: few; D: .; J: TRBJ1-4; CDR3: CASTKSPLNEKLFF; DNA: TGTGCCAGCACAAAAAGCCCTCTTAATGAAAAACTGTTTTTT
V: TRBV4-3; size: many; D: TRBD2; J: TRBJ2-3; CDR3: CASSQGWGLAGGYGATDTQYF; DNA: TGCGCCAGCAGCCAAGGTTGGGGACTAGCGGGAGGTTACGGGGCCACAGATACGCAGTATTTT
V: TRBV12-5; size: few; D: TRBD2; J: TRBJ2-7; CDR3: CASGYFPGGYEQYF; DNA: TGTGCTAGTGGTTACTTCCCGGGAGGGTACGAGCAGTACTTC
V: TRBV6-6; size: many; D: .; J: TRBJ2-1; CDR3: CASSYSIPGLGEQFF; DNA: TGTGCCAGCAGTTACTCGATTCCTGGGTTGGGGGAGCAGTTCTTC
V: TRBV7-2; size: .; D: TRBD1; J: TRBJ2-7; CDR3: CASSFGTGGKEQYF; DNA: TGTGCCAGCAGCTTTGGGACAGGGGGCAAGGAGCAGTACTTC
V: TRBV7-9; size: .; D: .; J: TRBJ1-6; CDR3: CASSPGAGAHNSPLHF; DNA: TGTGCCAGCAGCCCGGGGGCAGGGGCGCATAATTCACCCCTCCACTTT
V: TRBV2; size: few; D: .; J: TRBJ1-4; CDR3: CASSRDRGLGEKLFF; DNA: TGTGCCAGCAGTCGGGACCGGGGCTTGGGTGAAAAACTGTTTTTT
V: TRBV7-9; size: many; D: .; J: TRBJ2-3; CDR3: CASSPGQSAAGAQYF; DNA: TGTGCCAGCAGCCCGGGACAGTCCGCGGCGGGGGCGCAGTATTTT
V: TRBV7-9; size: few; D: .; J: TRBJ2-5; CDR3: CASSPIHETQYF; DNA: TGTGCCAGCAGCCCGATCCATGAGACCCAGTACTTC
V: TRBV7-2; size: many; D: .; J: TRBJ2-5; CDR3: CASSLFRAPGQETQYF; DNA: TGTGCCAGCAGCTTATTTCGGGCCCCCGGGCAAGAGACCCAGTACTTC
V: TRBV11-2; size: few; D: .; J: TRBJ1-6; CDR3: CASTPGTYNSPLHF; DNA: TGTGCCAGCACCCCCGGGACCTATAATTCACCCCTCCACTTT
V: TRBV6-5; size: .; D: .; J: TRBJ1-1; CDR3: CASSLQGITGTEAFF; DNA: TGTGCCAGCAGCCTCCAGGGGATTACGGGAACTGAAGCTTTCTTT
V: TRBV7-8; size: few; D: TRBD2; J: TRBJ2-3; CDR3: CASSLVRLAGGFSTDTQYF; DNA: TGTGCCAGCAGCTTAGTTCGGCTAGCGGGGGGCTTTAGCACAGATACGCAGTATTTT
V: TRBV19; size: .; D: .; J: TRBJ2-7; CDR3: CASSIDREKEQYF; DNA: TGTGCCAGTAGTATCGACCGGGAGAAGGAGCAGTACTTC
V: TRBV29-1; size: many; D: TRBD1; J: TRBJ2-3; CDR3: CSGWTGGIADTQYF; DNA: TGCAGCGGCTGGACAGGGGGCATAGCAGATACGCAGTATTTT
V: TRBV7-3; size: .; D: .; J: TRBJ2-2; CDR3: CASSPNPIMPTGELFF; DNA: TGTGCCAGCAGCCCCAACCCGATCATGCCCACCGGGGAGCTGTTTTTT
V: TRBV18; size: many; D: .; J: TRBJ1-4; CDR3: CASSPRGGHNEKLFF; DNA: TGTGCCAGCTCACCCAGGGGCGGACATAATGAAAAACTGTTTTTT
V: TRBV20-1; size: few; D: TRBD1; J: TRBJ2-1; CDR3: CSGTGVNEQFF; DNA: TGCAGCGGGACAGGGGTCAATGAGCAGTTCTTC
V: TRBV9; size: few; D: .; J: TRBJ2-2; CDR3: CASSVLAGELFF; DNA: TGTGCCAGCAGCGTATTAGCCGGGGAGCTGTTTTTT
V: TRBV7-2; size: .; D: .; J: TRBJ2-2; CDR3: CASSFPLGAGTGELFF; DNA: TGTGCCAGCAGCTTTCCATTGGGGGCAGGCACCGGGGAGCTGTTTTTT